Listed below are T cell receptor beta chains from one sample, sequenced in a study of T cells in Graves' hyperthyroidism and ophthalmopathy. TCRdb reanalysed the multiplex PCR reads using MiXCR and keeps one entry per CDR3 protein. The table has nearly 600,000 distinct CDR3 sequences, roughly 14% seen once; the top ten hold roughly 5.7%. Sequenced: blood. These receptors all stem from a woman aged 25 to 39 with Graves' hyperthyroidism that later progressed to Graves' ophthalmopathy. CDR3s include the opening cysteine and the closing phenylalanine or tryptophan. D genes are given only for firm matches. Clone size, where shown, is once, few, many, or a class for clones that have expanded.

d_call	v_call	j_call	clone_size	cdr3_aa	cdr3_nt
.	TRBV18	TRBJ2-5	many	CASSPFGQETQYF	TGTGCCAGCTCACCCTTCGGGCAAGAGACCCAGTACTTC
.	TRBV7-2	TRBJ1-2	many	CASRTGSGIYGYTF	TGTGCCAGCAGAACAGGGAGCGGAATCTATGGCTACACCTTC
.	TRBV7-3	TRBJ2-1	.	CASSAPSATYNEQFF	TGTGCCAGCAGCGCTCCTAGCGCGACTTACAATGAGCAGTTCTTC
TRBD2	TRBV28	TRBJ2-7	many	CASSSTPTTSGNHEQYF	TGTGCCAGCAGTTCGACTCCGACTACTAGCGGGAACCACGAGCAGTACTTC
TRBD1	TRBV2	TRBJ2-7	many	CASNLGGVYEQYF	TGTGCCAGCAATTTAGGGGGCGTATACGAGCAGTACTTC
TRBD1	TRBV27	TRBJ2-1	.	CAAGGQGVHEQFF	TGTGCCGCAGGAGGACAGGGGGTTCATGAGCAGTTCTTC
TRBD1	TRBV4-1	TRBJ2-1	.	CASSHEPSLDRGAYNEQFF	TGCGCCAGCAGCCATGAACCCTCCTTGGACAGGGGAGCCTACAATGAGCAGTTCTTC
.	TRBV19	TRBJ2-1	.	CASSIVPSPDGEQFF	TGTGCCAGTAGTATAGTCCCCTCCCCGGACGGAGAGCAGTTCTTC
.	TRBV6-1	TRBJ2-7	few	CASSEGRAYEQYF	TGTGCCAGCAGTGAGGGCAGGGCTTACGAGCAGTACTTC
.	TRBV25-1	TRBJ2-1	.	CASSVPGQAPSGPQFF	TGTGCCAGCAGTGTACCGGGACAAGCCCCTTCGGGTCCGCAGTTCTTC
TRBD1	TRBV30	TRBJ1-2	.	CAGRDRPNYGYTF	TGTGCCGGCCGGGACAGGCCAAACTATGGCTACACCTTC
TRBD2	TRBV13	TRBJ2-1	.	CASSTSGRARNEQFF	TGTGCCAGCAGCACAAGCGGGAGGGCCAGAAATGAGCAGTTCTTC
TRBD1	TRBV27	TRBJ1-2	.	CASKRGQGADGYTF	TGTGCCAGCAAACGGGGACAGGGGGCGGATGGCTACACCTTC
TRBD2	TRBV9	TRBJ2-7	.	CASGVGGSSYEQYF	TGTGCCAGCGGCGTGGGGGGGAGCTCCTACGAGCAGTACTTC
.	TRBV20-1	TRBJ1-4	.	CSARWGTNEKLFF	TGCAGTGCTAGGTGGGGAACTAATGAAAAACTGTTTTTT
TRBD1	TRBV28	TRBJ1-6	many	CASSLGQAQGRGSYNSPLHF	TGTGCCAGCAGCCTTGGACAGGCCCAGGGGAGAGGGTCCTATAATTCACCCCTCCACTTT
.	TRBV12-3/TRBV12-4	TRBJ1-2	many	CASSARTANYGYTF	TGTGCCAGCAGTGCCCGGACAGCTAACTATGGCTACACCTTC
.	TRBV3-1	TRBJ1-4	many	CASSHNEKLFF	TGTGCCAGCAGCCATAATGAAAAACTGTTTTTT
.	TRBV20-1	TRBJ2-5	few	CSARFTGSWGETQYF	TGCAGTGCTCGATTTACCGGTTCTTGGGGAGAGACCCAGTACTTC
TRBD1	TRBV12-3/TRBV12-4	TRBJ1-5	many	CASSADRGGRAQHF	TGTGCCAGCAGCGCGGACAGGGGCGGTAGGGCCCAGCATTTT
.	TRBV12-3/TRBV12-4	TRBJ1-4	many	CASSPAWEKLFF	TGTGCCAGCAGCCCTGCCTGGGAAAAACTGTTTTTT
.	TRBV11-3	TRBJ2-1	many	CASSLDHEQFF	TGTGCCAGCAGCTTAGATCATGAGCAGTTCTTC
.	TRBV4-1	TRBJ2-7	.	CASSQTSGEQYF	TGCGCCAGCAGCCAAACTTCGGGGGAGCAGTACTTC
TRBD1	TRBV6-1	TRBJ1-2	many	CASSATGVPYGYTF	TGTGCCAGCAGTGCGACAGGGGTTCCTTATGGCTACACCTTC
TRBD2	TRBV4-2	TRBJ2-1	many	CASSQEALAGVGYNEQFF	TGTGCCAGCAGCCAAGAGGCCCTAGCGGGAGTAGGGTACAATGAGCAGTTCTTC
.	TRBV27	TRBJ2-5	many	CASSLSWGGGGETQYF	TGTGCCAGCAGTTTATCCTGGGGGGGAGGGGGCGAGACCCAGTACTTC
.	TRBV4-2	TRBJ2-5	once	CASSQDFRSRQETQYF	TGTGCCAGCAGCCAAGACTTTAGGTCCCGACAAGAGACCCAGTACTTC
.	TRBV28	TRBJ1-1	many	CASSFRGGIEAFF	TGTGCCAGCAGTTTCCGGGGAGGAATTGAAGCTTTCTTT
.	TRBV12-5	TRBJ1-1	many	CASGLVVAQGATEAFF	TGTGCTAGTGGTTTGGTCGTAGCACAAGGGGCCACTGAAGCTTTCTTT
.	TRBV6-1	TRBJ2-5	few	CASTKGRQGGIQETQYF	TGTGCCAGCACCAAAGGGCGACAGGGCGGGATCCAAGAGACCCAGTACTTC
.	TRBV29-1	TRBJ2-7	.	CSVKNRVDSYEQYF	TGCAGCGTAAAAAACAGGGTGGATTCCTACGAGCAGTACTTC
TRBD1	TRBV12-3/TRBV12-4	TRBJ2-5	many	CASSFSGGLETQYF	TGTGCCAGCAGTTTTTCAGGGGGCTTAGAGACCCAGTACTTC
.	TRBV19	TRBJ1-1	many	CASSRKATEAFF	TGTGCCAGTAGTCGGAAGGCCACTGAAGCTTTCTTT
.	TRBV12-3/TRBV12-4	TRBJ1-1	many	CASRTHRTEAFF	TGTGCCAGCAGGACACACCGAACTGAAGCTTTCTTT
.	TRBV25-1	TRBJ2-5	few	CASSELMDVQETQYF	TGTGCCAGCAGTGAATTGATGGACGTGCAAGAGACCCAGTACTTC
.	TRBV11-2	TRBJ1-1	many	CASSPPWAGGMNTEAFF	TGTGCCAGCAGCCCCCCTTGGGCAGGAGGTATGAACACTGAAGCTTTCTTT
.	TRBV19	TRBJ2-1	few	CASSTLTPYNEQFF	TGTGCCAGTAGTACCCTGACACCCTACAATGAGCAGTTCTTC
TRBD1	TRBV7-9	TRBJ1-2	few	CASSSQGAGGADGYTF	TGTGCCAGCAGCTCACAGGGTGCAGGGGGCGCCGATGGCTACACCTTC
.	TRBV20-1	TRBJ1-1	few	CSAPRTFLEASF	TGCAGTGCTCCGAGGACATTTTTAGAAGCTTCCTTT
.	TRBV7-9	TRBJ2-1	many	CASSLATYNEQFF	TGTGCCAGCAGCTTAGCTACCTACAATGAGCAGTTCTTC
.	TRBV2	TRBJ2-1	many	CASSEWVRRDNEQFF	TGTGCCAGCAGTGAATGGGTCAGGAGAGACAATGAGCAGTTCTTC
.	TRBV19	TRBJ1-6	many	CASSIMAEDNSPLHF	TGTGCCAGTAGTATAATGGCGGAGGATAATTCACCCCTCCACTTT
.	TRBV5-6	TRBJ1-1	.	CASSLFSGGNTEAFF	TGTGCCAGCAGCTTGTTTTCGGGAGGGAACACTGAAGCTTTCTTT
.	TRBV7-3	TRBJ1-6	many	CASSPGLLNSPLHF	TGTGCCAGCAGCCCAGGACTGTTAAATTCACCCCTCCACTTT
.	TRBV11-2	TRBJ2-5	many	CASSLGGWDQETQYF	TGTGCCAGCAGCTTAGGAGGGTGGGACCAAGAGACCCAGTACTTC
TRBD2	TRBV2	TRBJ2-7	many	CASSEGLAGVVQYF	TGTGCCAGCAGTGAGGGGCTAGCGGGAGTGGTGCAGTACTTC
TRBD2	TRBV19	TRBJ2-5	many	CASSMRPSGSGETQYF	TGTGCCAGTAGTATGCGGCCTAGCGGGAGTGGAGAGACCCAGTACTTC
TRBD2	TRBV11-2	TRBJ2-5	few	CASSIGTAGGRETQYF	TGTGCCAGCAGCATCGGGACAGCGGGGGGCCGGGAGACCCAGTACTTC
.	TRBV18	TRBJ1-3	few	CASSPETGNTIYF	TGTGCCAGCTCACCAGAAACGGGAAACACCATATATTTT
.	TRBV12-3/TRBV12-4	TRBJ2-2	many	CASSPTGPTGELFF	TGTGCCAGCAGTCCAACAGGACCCACCGGGGAGCTGTTTTTT
TRBD2	TRBV20-1	TRBJ2-7	many	CSARGPAGGVKRETLNEQYF	TGCAGTGCTAGAGGCCCCGCGGGTGGGGTAAAGCGGGAGACGTTGAACGAGCAGTACTTC
.	TRBV7-9	TRBJ2-7	few	CASSLSGTETSYEQYF	TGTGCCAGCAGCTTATCCGGGACGGAAACCTCCTACGAGCAGTACTTC